Listed here is a single T cell receptor beta chain. The naive CD8 fraction comprised CD45RO-negative cells positively selected for CCR7 and excluded terminally differentiated effector memory CD45RA+ cells. Every donor was a Caucasian adult from Nashville, Tennessee. This table comes from immunoSEQ multiplex PCR, and its TCRdb copy is limited to in-frame clones, with some not included. The table records 750,000 to 1,000,000 clones, roughly 92% of them present only once. This sample is part of a study of shared clonotypes between healthy human individuals. The germline V gene encodes CDR1 SEHNR and CDR2 FQNEAQ (reference sequence). Trimming stripped 5 bases from V and 4 bases from J, with 11 bases between. There are 13 residues in the CDR3.

This rearrangement joins TRBV7-9 to TRBJ1-1, with D perhaps TRBD1 (5 bases). The sequencing sample was made of naive CD8+ T cells sorted from blood. The sequence derives from a man aged 25 to 40 in good health. CDR3 nucleotide sequence: TGTGCCAGCAGCCCCGGACAATTCACTGAAGCTTTCTTT. Its translation is CASSPGQFTEAFF.